Sequencing of this T cell receptor beta chain was carried out in a study of blood T cells in healthy people across ages. Concerning this clonotype: Its antigen remains unknown.

Germline V CDR1 and CDR2: SNHLY, FYNNEI. Trimming removed 2 bases from V and 4 bases from J, with 30 bases in between. The CDR3 has 21 amino acids. It was with a sample-barcoded 5' primer and a J-beta primer mix that a second PCR of roughly 7 to 12 cycles was run. Via MiXCR, TCRdb re-called the 5' RACE reads, giving one row per CDR3 protein. The table records over 1,300,000 distinct CDR3 sequences, approximately 59% of them present only once. General study findings and limits: Considered underestimates were the diversity estimates obtained from one million T cells.

Drawing of peripheral blood yielded 7.5 to 10 milliliters from each donor. This receptor was identified in a young man in good health. Input material: blood. The gene calls are TRBV2 and TRBJ1-5, with D perhaps matching TRBD1 (5 bases). This CDR3 reads CASSESSLPAVRGGSNQPQHF. CDR3 nucleotide sequence: TGTGCCAGCAGTGAATCGAGCCTACCGGCAGTGAGGGGAGGGTCGAATCAGCCCCAGCATTTT.